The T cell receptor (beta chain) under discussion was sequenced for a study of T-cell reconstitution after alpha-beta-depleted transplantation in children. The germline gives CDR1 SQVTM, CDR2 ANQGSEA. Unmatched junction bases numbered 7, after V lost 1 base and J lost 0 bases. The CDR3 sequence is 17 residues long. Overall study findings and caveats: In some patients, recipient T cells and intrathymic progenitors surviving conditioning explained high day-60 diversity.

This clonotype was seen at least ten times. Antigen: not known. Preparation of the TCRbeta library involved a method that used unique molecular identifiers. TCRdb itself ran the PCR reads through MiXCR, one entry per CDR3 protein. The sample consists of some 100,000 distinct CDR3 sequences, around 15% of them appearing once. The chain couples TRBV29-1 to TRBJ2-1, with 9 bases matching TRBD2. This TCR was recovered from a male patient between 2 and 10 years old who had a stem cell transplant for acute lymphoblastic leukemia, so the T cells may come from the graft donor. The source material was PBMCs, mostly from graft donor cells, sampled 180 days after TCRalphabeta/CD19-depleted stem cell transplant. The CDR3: CSVEGLAGRSSYNEQFF. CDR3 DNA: TGCAGCGTTGAAGGGCTAGCGGGGAGGAGCTCCTACAATGAGCAGTTCTTC.